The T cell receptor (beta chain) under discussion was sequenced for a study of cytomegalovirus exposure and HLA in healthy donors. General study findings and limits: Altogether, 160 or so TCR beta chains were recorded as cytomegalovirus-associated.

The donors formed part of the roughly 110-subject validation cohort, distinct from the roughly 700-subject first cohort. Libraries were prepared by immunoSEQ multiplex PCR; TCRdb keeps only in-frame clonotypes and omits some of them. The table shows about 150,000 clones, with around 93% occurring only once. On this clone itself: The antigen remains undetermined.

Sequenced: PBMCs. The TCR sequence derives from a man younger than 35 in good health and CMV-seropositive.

In DNA form, the CDR3 reads TGTGCCAGCAGTTTGCCCGGGATCTCCCCCTACAATGAGCAGTTCTTC. This sequence encodes CASSLPGISPYNEQFF. The chain joins TRBV28 to TRBJ2-1; TRBD2 might be the D (5 bases). Trimming took off 3 bases at V and 2 bases at J, with 14 bases between the two ends. Germline V lookup: CDR1 MDHEN, CDR2 SYDVKM. The CDR3 runs 16 residues.